This T cell receptor (beta chain) was profiled in a study of regulatory T cells in long-lasting Graves disease. In the study overall: Freshly diagnosed Graves' patients had used antithyroid drugs for under 3 months. Overall study results and limits: Persistent disease was associated with favored TRBV28 usage and with favored use of TRBJ1-2 and TRBJ2-5.

Described time point: newly diagnosed GD, antithyroid drugs for less than 3 months. PBMC RNA was the source of the TCR library. With iRepertoire HTBI primers and Arm-PCR of CDR3 regions, TCR beta libraries were built. TCRdb passed the multiplex PCR reads through MiXCR, listing each CDR3 protein once. The sample has approximately 310,000 distinct CDR3 sequences; 15% to 20% are singletons. This clonotype showed up many times. What it binds is not known. Trimming cost V 3 bases and J 1 base, with 7 bases left between them. Germline V gives CDR1 SNHLY, CDR2 FYNNEI. This CDR3 region has 14 residues. This clonotype was obtained from a female donor with Graves disease. J is TRBJ1-5 and V is TRBV2; D uncertain. Specimen: peripheral blood mononuclear cells (PBMCs), collected at new diagnosis, from a patient treated with antithyroid drugs. The CDR3 DNA is TGTGCCAGCAGTGATACCGGAAGCAATCAGCCCCAGCATTTT. It codes for CASSDTGSNQPQHF. The full variable domain, in which reference TRBV2 and TRBJ1-5 provide the parts outside the CDR3, is EPEVTQTPSHQVTQMGQEVILRCVPISNHLYFYWYRQILGQKVEFLVSFYNNEISEKSEIFDDQFSVERPDGSNFTLKIRSTKLEDSAMYFCASSDTGSNQPQHFGDGTRLSIL.